The 7 T cell receptor beta chains in this list originate from one sample, sequenced in a study of Ad26.COV2.S vaccination and SARS-CoV-2 variants (dated by TCRdb to about 2021). Library method: the immunoSEQ multiplex PCR assay. TCRdb holds this immuneACCESS table with in-frame rearrangements only. Some clones are missing; in checked studies, unresolved V genes explain under half, and the rest has no known cause. The sample includes 440,000 or so clones, with roughly 88% observed a single time. The ten largest account for 4.3% of the sample. The treatment or condition label of this sample denotes: roughly 19 received Ad26.COV2.S at low or high dose, single or two shots; 5 received placebo; per-sample allocation not given. Repertoires of vaccine and placebo recipients were sequenced from samples collected on day 63 after the first injection. Sequenced material: peripheral blood, taken in a trial of Ad26.COV2.S vaccine versus placebo. The origin of the receptors is a person between 18 and 60 years old who received the Ad26.COV2.S COVID-19 vaccine or a placebo.

As concerns this clone: Compared with germline, one end of the junction differs, possibly owing to a read error. The chain uses TRBV3-1 (or the pseudogene TRBV3-2) and TRBJ1-4, with a tentative D call TRBD1 (6 bases). Looked up from germline, CDR1 is LGHDT and CDR2 is YNNKEL (reference sequence). The CDR3 has 12 amino acids. The CDR3 is CASSQDGGAFHF. The CDR3 DNA is TGTGCCAGCAGCCAAGATGGGGGCGCTTTCCATTTT.

The chain has TRBV4-3 and TRBJ2-7; the match to TRBD1 covers 7 bases. Trimming cost V 0 bases and J 6 bases; bases outside gene matches: 5. CDR3 size: 14 residues. Germline loops: CDR1 LGHNA, CDR2 YSLEER. This CDR3 reads CASSQDQGVGEQYF. Here the CDR3 DNA reads TGCGCCAGCAGCCAAGATCAGGGGGTGGGCGAGCAGTACTTC.

This clone was observed a handful of times. V and J are TRBV27 and TRBJ1-2; D gene unclear. Germline loops: CDR1 MNHEY, CDR2 SMNVEV (reference sequence). The CDR3 totals 15 residues. V shed 3 bases and J shed 6 bases, with 17 bases lying between them. Here the CDR3 reads CASSLGGGALDGYTF. CDR3 nucleotide sequence: TGTGCCAGCAGTTTGGGTGGAGGCGCCCTTGATGGCTACACCTTC.

The chain has TRBV11-2 and TRBJ2-7; 8 nucleotides match TRBD2. Germline V lookup: CDR1 SGHAT, CDR2 FQNNGV. The V and J ends lost 1 base and 7 bases, in that order; junction bases with no gene match: 9. The CDR3 has 15 amino acids. The CDR3 sequence is CASSLATGGRGEQYF. In nucleotides, the CDR3 is TGTGCCAGCAGCTTAGCCACGGGGGGGCGAGGGGAGCAGTACTTC.

This chain uses TRBV5-1 with TRBJ1-2; 11 nucleotides match TRBD1. Germline V gene lookup returns CDR1 SGHRS and CDR2 YFSETQ. Trimming took 0 bases from V and 8 from J; bases not matched to a gene: 9. The CDR3 is 16 residues long. CDR3 protein: CASSLDLGTGGKGYTF. CDR3 DNA: TGCGCCAGCAGCTTGGACCTAGGGACAGGGGGTAAGGGCTACACCTTC.

V and J are TRBV27 and TRBJ1-1, with 7 bases matching TRBD1. This CDR3 has 14 amino acids. The trim removed 3 bases at V and 4 bases at J, leaving 5 bases unmatched. In germline, CDR1 is MNHEY, CDR2 SMNVEV (reference sequence). This chain's CDR3 is CASSFKGARTEAFF. The CDR3 region has the DNA TGTGCCAGCAGTTTCAAGGGGGCGCGCACTGAAGCTTTCTTT.

The V gene is TRBV24-1, the J gene TRBJ2-3; 10 bases agree with TRBD2. Germline values: CDR1 KGHDR, CDR2 SFDVKD. V lost 0 bases and J lost 3; bases outside the gene matches: 2. This CDR3 contains 16 residues. The CDR3 loop reads CATSDLVSGRTDTQYF. CDR3 DNA: TGTGCCACCAGTGATTTGGTTAGCGGGAGGACAGATACGCAGTATTTT.